The rows below give T cell receptor beta chains drawn from one sample of a study of long-term antiretroviral therapy in people with HIV. The assay was immunoSEQ multiplex PCR, and TCRdb's table has in-frame clones only and misses some. Of roughly 20,000 clones detected, less than 95% appear once; the ten largest clones hold 9.2%. Sample: unsorted PBMCs, taken nearly 4.5 years before starting antiretroviral therapy. The receptors were sampled from a woman in her 30s with HIV. Each CDR3 is given with its conserved first and last residue. A D gene is named only where the DNA matches it firmly. The size entry is marked missing in some rows and otherwise reads once, few, many or a size class.

CDR3 protein	CDR3 DNA	V gene	D gene	clone size	J gene
CASSPGGGSLLVEQYF	TGTGCCAGCAGCCCGGGGGGGGGATCCCTTTTAGTCGAGCAGTACTTC	TRBV7-2	TRBD2	NA	TRBJ2-7
CASSMRGRGSNQPQHF	TGTGCCAGTAGTATGCGGGGGCGGGGAAGCAATCAGCCCCAGCATTTT	TRBV19	NA	NA	TRBJ1-5
CASSTQGAGTEAFF	TGCGCCAGCAGTACACAGGGGGCGGGCACTGAAGCTTTCTTT	TRBV10-2	TRBD1	NA	TRBJ1-1
CASSRQYMNTEAFF	TGTGCCAGCAGCCGCCAGTACATGAACACTGAAGCTTTCTTT	TRBV5-6	NA	once	TRBJ1-1
CASEARGSSTDTQYF	TGTGCCAGCGAGGCTAGGGGATCGAGCACAGATACGCAGTATTTT	TRBV27	NA	NA	TRBJ2-3
CASSFSGHDNYGYTF	TGTGCCAGCAGCTTTTCGGGACACGATAACTATGGCTACACCTTC	TRBV5-6	NA	NA	TRBJ1-2
CASSFFVRDLSRSGNTIYF	TGTGCCAGCAGCTTTTTTGTCCGGGACCTAAGCCGCTCCGGAAACACCATATATTTT	TRBV7-2	NA	NA	TRBJ1-3
CASSLGGGVGSQETQYF	TGTGCCAGCAGCTTGGGAGGGGGAGTGGGGAGCCAAGAGACCCAGTACTTC	TRBV5-4	NA	NA	TRBJ2-5
CASSQGRSGSPLHF	TGTGCCAGCAGCCAAGGGCGGAGCGGTTCACCCCTCCACTTT	TRBV14	NA	NA	TRBJ1-6
CASRRGGSTDTQYF	TGTGCCAGCAGGAGGGGGGGCAGCACAGATACGCAGTATTTT	TRBV6-6	NA	NA	TRBJ2-3
CASSLSESSHNEQFF	TGTGCCAGCAGCTTAAGTGAGTCAAGTCACAATGAGCAGTTCTTC	TRBV7-9	NA	NA	TRBJ2-1
CASSLPKHTEAFF	TGTGCCAGCAGCTTACCCAAGCACACTGAAGCTTTCTTT	TRBV5-8	NA	NA	TRBJ1-1
CAWDLQGTGNTIYF	TGTGCCTGGGACCTACAGGGAACTGGAAACACCATATATTTT	TRBV30	NA	NA	TRBJ1-3
CASSDTGTGAIQPQHF	TGTGCCAGCAGTGACACCGGGACAGGGGCCATTCAGCCCCAGCATTTT	TRBV2	TRBD1	NA	TRBJ1-5
CASSVTGTDTQYF	TGTGCCAGCAGCGTGACAGGCACCGATACGCAGTATTTT	TRBV7-3	NA	NA	TRBJ2-3
CATSRVGLAGGSTPYNEQFF	TGTGCCACCAGCAGAGTGGGGCTAGCGGGGGGGTCAACCCCTTACAATGAGCAGTTCTTC	TRBV15	TRBD2	NA	TRBJ2-1
CASYNPKPRYGYTF	TGTGCCAGCTATAATCCCAAACCGAGGTATGGCTACACCTTC	TRBV21-1	NA	NA	TRBJ1-2